This TCR beta chain stems from a study of beta chain features in type 1 diabetes. The V gene lost 1 base and the J gene lost 2 bases, with 12 bases spanning the gap. In germline, CDR1 is SGHAT, CDR2 FQNNGV. This CDR3 is built from 16 residues. Expressed TCRB transcripts were sequenced because the isolated RNA had all been reverse transcribed beforehand. The method was immunoSEQ multiplex PCR; TCRdb's version includes in-frame clones alone and lacks a portion of them. The sample lists 150,000 or so clones; about 9.7% were seen once. This clone was seen more than once but under ten times. The material sequenced was central memory CD4+ T cells from blood. The TCR comes from a woman between 35 and 50 years old in good health. The chain joins TRBV11-2 to TRBJ1-5, with D perhaps TRBD1 (6 bases). CDR3 in amino acids: CASSLVGHRGNQPQHF. For the CDR3, the DNA is TGTGCCAGCAGCTTAGTAGGTCACAGGGGCAATCAGCCCCAGCATTTT.